The entry below describes one TCR beta chain. Its antigen is currently unknown. The sample is drawn from a study of Ad26.COV2.S vaccination and SARS-CoV-2 variants. About the study: Trial arm assignment for the donor was COV1001 Ad26.COV2.S. Intramuscularly, Ad26.COV2.S was given either once or twice, 56 days apart.

Sequencing used immunoSEQ multiplex PCR; TCRdb keeps in-frame clones, though not all of them. The table includes around 450,000 clones, 70% to 90% detected once. Germline V lookup: CDR1 MGHDK, CDR2 SYGVNS. There are 15 residues in the CDR3. The V segment lost 3 bases and the J segment 3 bases; nucleotides outside the gene matches: 4. Findings and caveats of the study: Total responses of T cells may have been underestimated by the analyses of TCR breadth and depth. Vaccinees displayed broader spike-specific TCR repertoires than placebo recipients.

Treatment described: over 15 received Ad26.COV2.S at low or high dose, single or two shots; roughly 5 received placebo; per-sample allocation not given. On day 63 after the first injection, vaccine and placebo recipients gave samples. The sample consisted of peripheral blood, taken in a trial of Ad26.COV2.S vaccine versus placebo. This sequence originates from a person between 18 and 65 years old who received the Ad26.COV2.S COVID-19 vaccine or a placebo. This chain connects TRBV25-1 to TRBJ2-7, with 11 bases lining up with TRBD2. CDR3 residues: CASSDQGLAVYEQYF. CDR3 DNA: TGTGCCAGCAGTGATCAGGGACTAGCGGTCTACGAGCAGTACTTC.